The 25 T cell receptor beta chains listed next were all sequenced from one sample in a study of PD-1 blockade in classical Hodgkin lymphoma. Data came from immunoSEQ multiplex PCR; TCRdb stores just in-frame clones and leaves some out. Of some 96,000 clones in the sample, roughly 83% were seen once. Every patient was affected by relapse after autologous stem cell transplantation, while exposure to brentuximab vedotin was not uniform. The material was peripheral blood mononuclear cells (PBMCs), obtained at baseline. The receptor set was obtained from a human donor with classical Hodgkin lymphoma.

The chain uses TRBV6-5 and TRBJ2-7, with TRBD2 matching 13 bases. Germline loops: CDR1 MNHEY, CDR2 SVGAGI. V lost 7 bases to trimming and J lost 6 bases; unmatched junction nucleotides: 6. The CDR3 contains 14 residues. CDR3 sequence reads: CASKGGLAGSEQYF. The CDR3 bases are TGTGCCAGCAAGGGGGGACTAGCGGGAAGCGAGCAGTACTTC.

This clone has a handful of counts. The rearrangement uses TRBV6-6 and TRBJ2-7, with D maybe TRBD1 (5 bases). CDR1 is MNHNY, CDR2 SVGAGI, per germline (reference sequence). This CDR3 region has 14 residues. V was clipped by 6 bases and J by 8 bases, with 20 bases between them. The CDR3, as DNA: TGTGCCAGCAGGCCCGCGCCTCAACTGGGGCAGCAGTACTTC. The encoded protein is CASRPAPQLGQQYF.

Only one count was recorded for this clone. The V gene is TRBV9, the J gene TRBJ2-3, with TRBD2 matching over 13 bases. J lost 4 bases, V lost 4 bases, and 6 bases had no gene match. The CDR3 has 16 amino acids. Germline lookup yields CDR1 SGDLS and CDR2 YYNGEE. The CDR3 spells CASSTWTSGSADTQYF. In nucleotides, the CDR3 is TGTGCCAGCAGCACCTGGACTAGCGGGAGCGCAGATACGCAGTATTTT.

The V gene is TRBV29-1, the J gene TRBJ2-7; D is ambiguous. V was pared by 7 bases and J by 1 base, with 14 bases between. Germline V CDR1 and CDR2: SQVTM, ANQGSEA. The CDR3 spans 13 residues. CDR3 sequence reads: CSALPVGSYEQYF. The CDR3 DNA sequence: TGCAGCGCCCTCCCGGTGGGATCCTACGAGCAGTACTTC.

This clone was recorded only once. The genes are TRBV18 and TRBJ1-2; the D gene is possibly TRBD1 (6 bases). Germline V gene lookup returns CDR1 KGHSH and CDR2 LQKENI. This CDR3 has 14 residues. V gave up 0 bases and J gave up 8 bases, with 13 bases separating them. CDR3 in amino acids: CASSPPNRVLGYTF. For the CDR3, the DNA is TGTGCCAGCTCACCACCGAACAGGGTGCTGGGCTACACCTTC.

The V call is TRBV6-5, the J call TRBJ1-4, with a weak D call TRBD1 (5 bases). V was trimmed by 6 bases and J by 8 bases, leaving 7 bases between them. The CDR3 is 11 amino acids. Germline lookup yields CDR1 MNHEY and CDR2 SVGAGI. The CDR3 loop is CASRYREKLFF. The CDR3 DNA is TGTGCCAGCAGGTACAGGGAAAAACTGTTTTTT.

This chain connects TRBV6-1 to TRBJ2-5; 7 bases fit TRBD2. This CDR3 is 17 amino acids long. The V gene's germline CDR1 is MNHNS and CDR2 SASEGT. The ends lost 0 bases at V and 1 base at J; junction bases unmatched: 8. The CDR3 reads CASSEALRLAAQETQYF. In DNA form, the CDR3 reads TGTGCCAGCAGTGAAGCGCTTCGGCTAGCGGCCCAAGAGACCCAGTACTTC.

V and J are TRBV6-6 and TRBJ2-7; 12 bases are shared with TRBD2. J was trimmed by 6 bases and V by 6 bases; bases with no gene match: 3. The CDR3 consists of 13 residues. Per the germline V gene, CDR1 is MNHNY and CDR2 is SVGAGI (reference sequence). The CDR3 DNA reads TGTGCCAGCAGCCAGACTAGCGGGAGCGAGCAGTACTTC. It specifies CASSQTSGSEQYF.

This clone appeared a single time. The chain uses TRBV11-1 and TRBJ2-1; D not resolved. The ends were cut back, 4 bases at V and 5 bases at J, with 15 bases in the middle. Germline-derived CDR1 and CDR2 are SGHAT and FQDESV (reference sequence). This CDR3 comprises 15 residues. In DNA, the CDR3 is TGTGCCAGCAGCTCCTTGAAGGTCCTAAACAATGAGCAGTTCTTC. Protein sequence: CASSSLKVLNNEQFF.

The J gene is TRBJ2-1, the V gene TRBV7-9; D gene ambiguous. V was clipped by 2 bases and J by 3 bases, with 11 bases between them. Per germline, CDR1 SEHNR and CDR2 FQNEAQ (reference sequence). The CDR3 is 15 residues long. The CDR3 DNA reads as TGTGCCAGCAGCTTATCTCGGGCCCGCTACAATGAGCAGTTCTTC. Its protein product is CASSLSRARYNEQFF.

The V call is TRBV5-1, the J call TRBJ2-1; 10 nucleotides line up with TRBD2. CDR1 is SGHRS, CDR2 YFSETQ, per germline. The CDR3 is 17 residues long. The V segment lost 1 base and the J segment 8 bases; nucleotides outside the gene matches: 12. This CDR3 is CASSLRGRLAGADEQFF. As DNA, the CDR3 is TGCGCCAGCAGCTTGAGGGGCCGGCTAGCGGGAGCTGATGAGCAGTTCTTC.

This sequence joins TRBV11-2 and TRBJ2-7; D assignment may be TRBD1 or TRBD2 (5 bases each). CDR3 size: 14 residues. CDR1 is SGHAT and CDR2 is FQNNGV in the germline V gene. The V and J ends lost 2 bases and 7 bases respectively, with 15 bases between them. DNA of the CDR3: TGTGCCAGCAGCTTAATTAGGGGAGTGGGAGAGCAGTACTTC. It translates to CASSLIRGVGEQYF.

The CDR3 DNA sequence: TGCGCCAGCAGCTCGAGCGGGGGGCTCTACGAGCAGTACTTC. Translation gives CASSSSGGLYEQYF. The gene calls are TRBV5-1 and TRBJ2-7, with 9 bases matching TRBD2. The CDR3 has 14 amino acids. The trim removed 3 bases at V and 3 bases at J, leaving 4 bases unmatched. In germline, CDR1 is SGHRS, CDR2 YFSETQ.

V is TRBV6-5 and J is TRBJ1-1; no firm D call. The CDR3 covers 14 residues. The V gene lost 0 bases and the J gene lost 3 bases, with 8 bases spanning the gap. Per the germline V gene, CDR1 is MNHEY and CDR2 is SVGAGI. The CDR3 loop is CASSYSTSDTEAFF. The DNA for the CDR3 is TGTGCCAGCAGTTACTCGACGAGTGACACTGAAGCTTTCTTT.

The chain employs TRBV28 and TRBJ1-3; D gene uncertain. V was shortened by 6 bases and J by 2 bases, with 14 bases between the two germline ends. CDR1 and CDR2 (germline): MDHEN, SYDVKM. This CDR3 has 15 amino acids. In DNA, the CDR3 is TGTGCCAGCAGGGCCCGGGCTATAGCTGGAAACACCATATATTTT. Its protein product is CASRARAIAGNTIYF.

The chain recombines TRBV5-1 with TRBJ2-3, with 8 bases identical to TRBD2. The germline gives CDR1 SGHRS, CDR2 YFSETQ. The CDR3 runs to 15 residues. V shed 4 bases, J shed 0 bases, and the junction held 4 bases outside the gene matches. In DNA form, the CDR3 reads TGCGCCAGCAGCGCGAGCGGGAGTAGCACAGATACGCAGTATTTT. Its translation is CASSASGSSTDTQYF.

The DNA of the CDR3 is TGTGCCATCAGTGTCGAGAACCTTGTTGAGCAGTACTTC. Protein product: CAISVENLVEQYF. The chain employs TRBV10-3 and TRBJ2-7; D is undetermined. V lost 4 bases, J lost 7 bases, and 14 bases lay in between. Germline loops: CDR1 ENHRY, CDR2 SYGVKD. CDR3 length: 13 amino acids.

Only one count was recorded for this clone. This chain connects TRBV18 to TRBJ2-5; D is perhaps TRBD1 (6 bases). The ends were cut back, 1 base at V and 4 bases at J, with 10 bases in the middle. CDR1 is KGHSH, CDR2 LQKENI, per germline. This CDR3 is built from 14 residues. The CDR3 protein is CASSPQIRGETQYF. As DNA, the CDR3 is TGTGCCAGCTCACCACAGATCAGGGGAGAGACCCAGTACTTC.

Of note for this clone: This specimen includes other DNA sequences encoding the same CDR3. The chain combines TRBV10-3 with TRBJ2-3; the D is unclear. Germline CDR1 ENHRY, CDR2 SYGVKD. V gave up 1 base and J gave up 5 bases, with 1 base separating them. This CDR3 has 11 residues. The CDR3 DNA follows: TGTGCCATCAGTGAGTTAGATACGCAGTATTTT. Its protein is CAISELDTQYF.

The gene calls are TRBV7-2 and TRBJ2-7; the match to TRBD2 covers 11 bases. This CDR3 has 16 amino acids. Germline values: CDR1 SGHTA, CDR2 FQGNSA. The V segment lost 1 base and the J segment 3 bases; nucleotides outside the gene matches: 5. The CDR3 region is CASSLVGLAGGYEQYF. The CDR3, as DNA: TGTGCCAGCAGCTTAGTAGGGCTAGCGGGAGGCTACGAGCAGTACTTC.

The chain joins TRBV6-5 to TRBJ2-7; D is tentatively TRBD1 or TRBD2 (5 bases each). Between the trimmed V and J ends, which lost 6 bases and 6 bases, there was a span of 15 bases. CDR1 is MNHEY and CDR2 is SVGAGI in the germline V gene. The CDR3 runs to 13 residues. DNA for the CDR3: TGTGCCAGCAGGGCCCGGGACGCCGGCGAGCAGTACTTC. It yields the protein CASRARDAGEQYF.

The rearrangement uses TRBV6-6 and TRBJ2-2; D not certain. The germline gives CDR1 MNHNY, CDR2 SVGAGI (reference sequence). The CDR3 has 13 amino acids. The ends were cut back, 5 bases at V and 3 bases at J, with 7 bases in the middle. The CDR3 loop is CASSTPDTGELFF. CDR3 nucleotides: TGTGCCAGCAGTACTCCGGACACCGGGGAGCTGTTTTTT.

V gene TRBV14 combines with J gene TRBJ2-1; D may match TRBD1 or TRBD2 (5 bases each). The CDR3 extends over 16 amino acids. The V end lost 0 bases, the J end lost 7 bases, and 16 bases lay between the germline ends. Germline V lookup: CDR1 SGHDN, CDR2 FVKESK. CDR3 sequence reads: CASSQDRGPHLNEQFF. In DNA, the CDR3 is TGTGCCAGCAGCCAAGATAGGGGACCACACCTTAATGAGCAGTTCTTC. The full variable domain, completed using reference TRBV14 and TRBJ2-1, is EAGVTQFPSHSVIEKGQTVTLRCDPISGHDNLYWYRRVMGKEIKFLLHFVKESKQDESGMPNNRFLAERTGGTYSTLKVQPAELEDSGVYFCASSQDRGPHLNEQFFGPGTRLTVL.

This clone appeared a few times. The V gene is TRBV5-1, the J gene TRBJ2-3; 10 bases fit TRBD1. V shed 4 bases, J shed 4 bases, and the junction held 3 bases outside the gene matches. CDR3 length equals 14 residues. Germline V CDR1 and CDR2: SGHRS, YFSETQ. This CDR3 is CASSLGTGADTQYF. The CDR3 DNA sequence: TGCGCCAGCAGCCTAGGGACAGGGGCAGATACGCAGTATTTT.

CDR3 nucleotide sequence: TGCGCCAGCAGCTTGGTACCCGGACCTCAATACGAGCAGTACTTC. It is translated as CASSLVPGPQYEQYF. The chain uses TRBV5-1 and TRBJ2-7; D is unclear. CDR1 SGHRS and CDR2 YFSETQ come from the germline V gene. There are 15 residues in the CDR3. V lost 0 bases and J lost 4, with 14 bases in between. The full variable domain, rest sourced from reference TRBV5-1 and TRBJ2-7, is KAGVTQTPRYLIKTRGQQVTLSCSPISGHRSVSWYQQTPGQGLQFLFEYFSETQRNKGNFPGRFSGRQFSNSRSEMNVSTLELGDSALYLCASSLVPGPQYEQYFGPGTRLTVT.